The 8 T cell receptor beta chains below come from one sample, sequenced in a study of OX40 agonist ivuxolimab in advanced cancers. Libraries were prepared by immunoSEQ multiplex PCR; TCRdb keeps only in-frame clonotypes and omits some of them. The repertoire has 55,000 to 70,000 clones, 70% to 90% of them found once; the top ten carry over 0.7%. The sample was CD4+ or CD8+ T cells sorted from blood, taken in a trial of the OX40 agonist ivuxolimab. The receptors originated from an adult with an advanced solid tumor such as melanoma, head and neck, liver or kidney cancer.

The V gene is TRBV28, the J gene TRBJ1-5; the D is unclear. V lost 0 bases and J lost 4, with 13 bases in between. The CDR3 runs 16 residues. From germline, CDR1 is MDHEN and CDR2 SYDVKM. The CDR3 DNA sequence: TGTGCCAGCAGTTTATGGGTTGGGCAGGCAAATCAGCCCCAGCATTTT. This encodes CASSLWVGQANQPQHF.

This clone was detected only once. This CDR3 is CASSEARGPQETQYF. The CDR3 bases are TGTGCCAGCAGTGAAGCAAGGGGACCCCAAGAGACCCAGTACTTC. The V and J genes are TRBV6-1 and TRBJ2-5; tentatively, D is TRBD1 or TRBD2 (5 bases each). The CDR3 is 15 amino acids. Germline-derived CDR1 and CDR2 are MNHNS and SASEGT. The V gene lost 0 bases and the J gene lost 1 base, with 9 bases spanning the gap.

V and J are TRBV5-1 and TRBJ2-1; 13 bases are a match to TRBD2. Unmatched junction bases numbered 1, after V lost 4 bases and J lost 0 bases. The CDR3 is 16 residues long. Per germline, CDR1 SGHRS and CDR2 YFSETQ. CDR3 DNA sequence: TGCGCCAGCAGCAGGACTAGCGGGGGCTCCTACAATGAGCAGTTCTTC. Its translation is CASSRTSGGSYNEQFF. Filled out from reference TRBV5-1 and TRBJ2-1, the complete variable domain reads KAGVTQTPRYLIKTRGQQVTLSCSPISGHRSVSWYQQTPGQGLQFLFEYFSETQRNKGNFPGRFSGRQFSNSRSEMNVSTLELGDSALYLCASSRTSGGSYNEQFFGPGTRLTVL.

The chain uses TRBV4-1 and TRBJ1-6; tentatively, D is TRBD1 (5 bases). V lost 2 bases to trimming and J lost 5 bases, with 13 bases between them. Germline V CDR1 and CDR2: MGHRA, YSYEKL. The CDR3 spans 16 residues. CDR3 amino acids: CASSQLPGVNNSPLHF. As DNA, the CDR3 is TGCGCCAGCAGCCAACTCCCGGGGGTGAATAATTCACCCCTCCACTTT.

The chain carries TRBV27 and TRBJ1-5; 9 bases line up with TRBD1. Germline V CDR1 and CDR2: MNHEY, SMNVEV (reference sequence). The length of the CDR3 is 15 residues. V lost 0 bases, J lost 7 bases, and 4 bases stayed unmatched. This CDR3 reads CASSLSTGGGQPQHF. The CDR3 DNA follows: TGTGCCAGCAGTTTATCGACAGGGGGAGGCCAGCCCCAGCATTTT.

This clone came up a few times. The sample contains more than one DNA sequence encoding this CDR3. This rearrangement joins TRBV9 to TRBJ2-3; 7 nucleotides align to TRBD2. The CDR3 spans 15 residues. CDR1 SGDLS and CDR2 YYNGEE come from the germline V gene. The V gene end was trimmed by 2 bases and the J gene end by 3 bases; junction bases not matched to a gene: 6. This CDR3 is CASSVRGSGTDTQYF. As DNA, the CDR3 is TGTGCCAGCAGCGTGCGGGGGTCCGGAACAGATACGCAGTATTTT.

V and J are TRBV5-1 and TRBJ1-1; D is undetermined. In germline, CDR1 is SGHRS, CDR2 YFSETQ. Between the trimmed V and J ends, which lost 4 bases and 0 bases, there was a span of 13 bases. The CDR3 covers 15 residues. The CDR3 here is CASSGTLNLNTEAFF. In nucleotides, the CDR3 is TGCGCCAGCAGCGGCACCCTTAACTTGAACACTGAAGCTTTCTTT.

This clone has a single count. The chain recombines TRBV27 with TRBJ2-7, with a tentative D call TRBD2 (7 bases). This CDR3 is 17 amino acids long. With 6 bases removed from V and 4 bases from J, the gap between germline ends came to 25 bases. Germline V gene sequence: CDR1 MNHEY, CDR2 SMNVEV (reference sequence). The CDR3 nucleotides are TGTGCCAGCAGATCAATTGGGGGGGGGCCAGTCAGGTACGAGCAGTACTTC. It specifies CASRSIGGGPVRYEQYF.